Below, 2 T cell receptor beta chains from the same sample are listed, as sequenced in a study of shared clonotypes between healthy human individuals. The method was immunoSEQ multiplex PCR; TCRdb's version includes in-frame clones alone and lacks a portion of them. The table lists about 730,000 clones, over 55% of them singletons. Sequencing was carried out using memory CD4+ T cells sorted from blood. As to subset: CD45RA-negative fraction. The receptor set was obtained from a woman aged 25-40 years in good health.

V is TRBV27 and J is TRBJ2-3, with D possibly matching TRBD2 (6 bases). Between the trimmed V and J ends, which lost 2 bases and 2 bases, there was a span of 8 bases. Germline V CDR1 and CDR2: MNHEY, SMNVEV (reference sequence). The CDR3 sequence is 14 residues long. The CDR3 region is CASSLGGITDTQYF. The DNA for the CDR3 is TGTGCCAGCAGTTTAGGCGGGATCACAGATACGCAGTATTTT.

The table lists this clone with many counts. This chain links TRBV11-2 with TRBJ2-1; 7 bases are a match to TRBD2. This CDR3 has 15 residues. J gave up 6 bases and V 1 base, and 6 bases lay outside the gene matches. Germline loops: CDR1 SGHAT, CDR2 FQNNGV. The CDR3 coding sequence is TGTGCCAGCAGCTTAGTAGCGGGTTTTTCCAATGAGCAGTTCTTC. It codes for CASSLVAGFSNEQFF.